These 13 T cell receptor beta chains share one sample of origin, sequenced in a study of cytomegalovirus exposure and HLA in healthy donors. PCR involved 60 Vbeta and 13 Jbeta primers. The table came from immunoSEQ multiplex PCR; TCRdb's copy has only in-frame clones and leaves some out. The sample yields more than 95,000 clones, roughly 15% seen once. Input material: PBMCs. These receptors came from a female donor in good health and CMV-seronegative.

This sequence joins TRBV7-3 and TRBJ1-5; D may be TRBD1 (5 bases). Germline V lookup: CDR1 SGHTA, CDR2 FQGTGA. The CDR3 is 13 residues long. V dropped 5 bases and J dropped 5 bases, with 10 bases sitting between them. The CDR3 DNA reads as TGTGCCAGCAGCATAAGGGGAGATCAGCCCCAGCATTTT. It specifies CASSIRGDQPQHF.

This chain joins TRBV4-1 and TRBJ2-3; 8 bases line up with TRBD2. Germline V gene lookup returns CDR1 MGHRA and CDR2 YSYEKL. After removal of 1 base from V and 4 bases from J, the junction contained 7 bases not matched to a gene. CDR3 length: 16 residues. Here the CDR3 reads CASSQALAGGSDTQYF. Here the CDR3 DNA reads TGCGCCAGCAGCCAAGCTCTAGCGGGTGGATCAGATACGCAGTATTTT.

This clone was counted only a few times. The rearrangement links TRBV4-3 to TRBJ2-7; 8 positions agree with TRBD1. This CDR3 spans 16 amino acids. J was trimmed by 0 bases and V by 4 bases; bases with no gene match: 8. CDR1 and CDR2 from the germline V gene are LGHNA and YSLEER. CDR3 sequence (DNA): TGCGCCAGCAGCCCAGGACAGGGAATCCTCTCCTACGAGCAGTACTTC. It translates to CASSPGQGILSYEQYF.

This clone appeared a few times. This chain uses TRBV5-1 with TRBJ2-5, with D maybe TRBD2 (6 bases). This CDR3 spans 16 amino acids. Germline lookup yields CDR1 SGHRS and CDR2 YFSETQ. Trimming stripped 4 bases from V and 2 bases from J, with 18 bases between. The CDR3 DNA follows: TGCGCCAGCAGCCGAACCCCCCTAGCGCAGCAAGAGACCCAGTACTTC. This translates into CASSRTPLAQQETQYF.

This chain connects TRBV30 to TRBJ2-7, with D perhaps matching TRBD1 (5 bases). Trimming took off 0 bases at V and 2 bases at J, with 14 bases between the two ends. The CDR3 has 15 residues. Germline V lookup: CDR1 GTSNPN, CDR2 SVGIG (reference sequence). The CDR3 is CAWSVLGRETYEQYF. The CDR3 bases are TGTGCCTGGAGTGTACTTGGCAGGGAAACCTACGAGCAGTACTTC.

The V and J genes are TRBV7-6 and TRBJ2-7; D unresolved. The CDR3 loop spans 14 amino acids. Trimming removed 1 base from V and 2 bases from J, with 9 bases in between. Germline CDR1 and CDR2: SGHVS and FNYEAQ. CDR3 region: CASSLEAATYEQYF. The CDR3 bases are TGTGCCAGCAGCTTAGAAGCTGCGACCTACGAGCAGTACTTC. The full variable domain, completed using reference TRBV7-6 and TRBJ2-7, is GAGVSQSPRYKVTKRGQDVALRCDPISGHVSLYWYRQALGQGPEFLTYFNYEAQQDKSGLPNDRFSAERPEGSISTLTIQRTEQRDSAMYRCASSLEAATYEQYFGPGTRLTVT.

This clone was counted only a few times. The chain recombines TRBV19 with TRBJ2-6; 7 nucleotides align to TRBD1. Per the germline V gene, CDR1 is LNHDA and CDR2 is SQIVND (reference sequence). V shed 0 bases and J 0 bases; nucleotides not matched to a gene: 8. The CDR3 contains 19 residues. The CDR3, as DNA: TGTGCCAGTAGTATAGACCCCGGGACAGTATCCTCTGGGGCCAACGTCCTGACTTTC. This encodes CASSIDPGTVSSGANVLTF.

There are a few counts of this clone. CDR3 protein: CASSQVGRGLSSPLHF. The CDR3 DNA sequence: TGCGCCAGCAGCCAAGTCGGCAGGGGGCTCAGTTCACCCCTCCACTTT. The rearrangement joins TRBV4-1 to TRBJ1-6; TRBD1 matches 8 bases. Trimming took 1 base from V and 9 from J; bases not matched to a gene: 8. Germline lookup yields CDR1 MGHRA and CDR2 YSYEKL. This CDR3 region has 16 residues.

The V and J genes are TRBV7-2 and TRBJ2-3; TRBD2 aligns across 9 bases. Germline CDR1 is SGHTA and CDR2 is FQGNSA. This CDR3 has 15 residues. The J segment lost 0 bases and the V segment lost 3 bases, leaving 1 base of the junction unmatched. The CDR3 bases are TGTGCCAGCAGCTTTAGCGGGGGTAGCACAGATACGCAGTATTTT. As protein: CASSFSGGSTDTQYF.

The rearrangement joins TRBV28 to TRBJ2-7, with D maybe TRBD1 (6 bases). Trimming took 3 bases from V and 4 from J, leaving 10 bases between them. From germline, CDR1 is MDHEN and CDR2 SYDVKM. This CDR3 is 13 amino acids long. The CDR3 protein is CASSLTGRYEQYF. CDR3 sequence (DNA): TGTGCCAGCAGTTTGACAGGACGGTACGAGCAGTACTTC.

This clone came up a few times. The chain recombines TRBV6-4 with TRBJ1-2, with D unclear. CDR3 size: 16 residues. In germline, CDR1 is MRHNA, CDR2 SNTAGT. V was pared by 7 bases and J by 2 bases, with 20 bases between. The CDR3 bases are TGTGCCAGCACCCTTCCCCGTTTCCGGTGGAACTATGGCTACACCTTC. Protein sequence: CASTLPRFRWNYGYTF.

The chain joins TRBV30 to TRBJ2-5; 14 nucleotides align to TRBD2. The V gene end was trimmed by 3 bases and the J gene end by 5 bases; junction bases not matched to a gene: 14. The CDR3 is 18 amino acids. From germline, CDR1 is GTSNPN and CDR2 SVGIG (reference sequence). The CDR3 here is CAWRDGTSGGYSGETQYF. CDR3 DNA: TGTGCCTGGAGAGACGGGACTAGCGGGGGTTACTCTGGGGAGACCCAGTACTTC.

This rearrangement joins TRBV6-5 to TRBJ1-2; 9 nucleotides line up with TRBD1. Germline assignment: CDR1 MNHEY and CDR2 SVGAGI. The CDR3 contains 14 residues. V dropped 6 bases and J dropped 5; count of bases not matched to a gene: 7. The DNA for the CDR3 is TGTGCCAGCAGACCGACAGGGGGGGAATATGGCTACACCTTC. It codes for CASRPTGGEYGYTF.